The T cell receptor beta chain described here comes from a study of cytomegalovirus exposure and HLA in healthy donors. Findings and limits, study-wide: Earlier analysis found most TCR beta V segments productive about 87% or about 30% of the time. Upon later analysis, HLA-associated TCR beta chains proved more clonally expanded than other, equally common chains. It was confirmed in vitro that three of the CMV-associated chains were specific for CMV antigens. Several of the most significant clusters were apparently associated with common viral pathogens in a later analysis.

This clone was detected only a few times. Its antigen is undetermined. Germline values: CDR1 PRHDT, CDR2 FYEKMQ (reference sequence). Trimming left V 0 bases short and J 4 bases short, with 6 bases between. The CDR3 covers 13 residues. PCR was performed using 60 Vbeta and 13 Jbeta primers. Clones were read by immunoSEQ multiplex PCR, and TCRdb kept only the in-frame ones, dropping some. The sample gives 110,000 to 150,000 clones, around 75% of which show up once; 3.1% is in the top ten. This receptor was taken from a female donor in good health and CMV-seronegative. J is TRBJ1-1 and V is TRBV13; D call uncertain. The material sequenced was PBMCs. The CDR3 sequence is CASSLGRSTEAFF. The CDR3 nucleotides are TGTGCCAGCAGCTTAGGACGGAGCACTGAAGCTTTCTTT.